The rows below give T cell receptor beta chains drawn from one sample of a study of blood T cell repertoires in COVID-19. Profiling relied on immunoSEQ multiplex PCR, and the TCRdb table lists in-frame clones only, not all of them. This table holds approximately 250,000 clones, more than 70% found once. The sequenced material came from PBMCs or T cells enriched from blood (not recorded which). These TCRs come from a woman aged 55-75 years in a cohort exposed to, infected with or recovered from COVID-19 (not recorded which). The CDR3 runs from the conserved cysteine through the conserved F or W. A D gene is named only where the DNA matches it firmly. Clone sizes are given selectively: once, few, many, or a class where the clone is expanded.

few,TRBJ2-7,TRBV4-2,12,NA,CASSQSSYEQYF,TGTGCCAGCAGCCAATCTTCCTACGAGCAGTACTTC
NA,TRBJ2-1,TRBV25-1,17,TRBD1,CASSESSGTGYGGEQFF,TGTGCCAGCAGTGAATCCTCCGGGACAGGGTATGGTGGTGAGCAGTTCTTC
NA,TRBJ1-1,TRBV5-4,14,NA,CASSPRDGGTEAFF,TGTGCCAGCAGCCCGAGGGACGGAGGGACTGAAGCTTTCTTT
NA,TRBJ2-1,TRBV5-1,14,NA,CASSLGQSYNEQFF,TGCGCCAGCAGCTTGGGGCAGTCCTACAATGAGCAGTTCTTC
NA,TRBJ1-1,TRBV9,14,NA,CASSVGGGTGEAFF,TGTGCCAGCAGCGTAGGAGGTGGGACTGGTGAAGCTTTCTTT
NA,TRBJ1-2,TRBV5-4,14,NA,CASSLRGEGTGYTF,TGTGCCAGCAGCTTACGGGGGGAAGGCACTGGCTACACCTTC
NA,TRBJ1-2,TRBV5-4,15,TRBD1,CASSLGTGANYGYTF,TGTGCCAGCAGCTTGGGGACAGGGGCAAACTATGGCTACACCTTC
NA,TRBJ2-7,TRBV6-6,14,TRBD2,CASSYSGTSGEQYF,TGTGCCAGCAGTTACAGTGGGACTAGCGGAGAGCAGTACTTC
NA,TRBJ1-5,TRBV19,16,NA,CASSIAGLRSNQPQHF,TGTGCCAGTAGTATAGCAGGTCTTCGAAGCAATCAGCCCCAGCATTTT
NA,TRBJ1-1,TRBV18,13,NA,CASAMGQDQEAFF,TGTGCCAGCGCCATGGGGCAGGACCAGGAAGCTTTCTTT
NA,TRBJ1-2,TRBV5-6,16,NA,CASSLAVGVANYGYTF,TGTGCCAGCAGCTTGGCCGTAGGGGTCGCTAACTATGGCTACACCTTC
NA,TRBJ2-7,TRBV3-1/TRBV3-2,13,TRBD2,CASSRGLGYEQYF,TGTGCCAGCAGCCGAGGACTAGGCTACGAGCAGTACTTC
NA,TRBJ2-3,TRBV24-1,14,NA,CATSGGRITDTQYF,TGTGCCACCAGTGGAGGGAGGATTACAGATACGCAGTATTTT
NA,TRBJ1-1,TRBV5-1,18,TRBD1,CASSLVTGGAGGSLKAFF,TGCGCCAGCAGCTTGGTTACAGGGGGCGCGGGGGGCTCCCTGAAAGCTTTCTTT
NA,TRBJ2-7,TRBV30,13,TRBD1,CAWTRDSSYEQYF,TGTGCCTGGACCCGGGACAGCTCCTACGAGCAGTACTTC
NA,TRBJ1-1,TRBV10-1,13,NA,CASRIQENTEAFF,TGCGCCAGCAGGATACAGGAAAACACTGAAGCTTTCTTT
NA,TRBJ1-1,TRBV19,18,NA,CASSIGKGETALNTEAFF,TGTGCCAGTAGTATAGGGAAGGGGGAGACAGCTCTGAACACTGAAGCTTTCTTT
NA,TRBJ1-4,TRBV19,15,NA,CASSSVVLGDEKLFF,TGTGCCAGTAGTTCGGTGGTCCTCGGGGATGAAAAACTGTTTTTT
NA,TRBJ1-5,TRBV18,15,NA,CASSPLGGNNQPQHF,TGTGCCAGCTCACCCCTCGGTGGTAACAATCAGCCCCAGCATTTT
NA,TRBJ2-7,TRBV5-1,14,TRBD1,CASSTGTVAYEQYF,TGCGCCAGCAGCACCGGGACAGTAGCCTACGAGCAGTACTTC